The sequence of this T cell receptor beta chain was determined in a study of shared clonotypes between healthy human individuals. The study, taken as a whole, reports: It was the non-shared clonotypes that had lower generation probabilities than clonotypes shared by all four donors. Naive subsets, compared against memory subsets, generally had larger estimated richness values. Enrolling few donors narrowed the genetic and exposure-history diversity that was represented.

Notes on this clone: Its antigen is still unknown.

Clones were read by immunoSEQ multiplex PCR, and TCRdb kept only the in-frame ones, dropping some. The sample lists more than 900,000 clones; approximately 80% were seen once. CDR1 MNHEY and CDR2 SMNVEV come from the germline V gene (reference sequence). V was pared by 5 bases and J by 8 bases, with 16 bases between. CDR3 length equals 13 residues. Material: memory CD4+ T cells from PBMCs. Subset: CD45RA-negative fraction. The clonotype was recovered from a man in his late teens or twenties in good health. Some clones in this sample may be carry-over from other donors' samples. The chain couples TRBV27 to TRBJ2-7, with a weak D call TRBD2 (7 bases). The DNA of the CDR3 is TGTGCCAGCAGTCCCTGGGAGGGGGTAAAGCAGTACTTC. This translates into CASSPWEGVKQYF.